The present TCR beta chain was sequenced within a study of cytomegalovirus exposure and HLA in healthy donors. Findings of the study overall: As a later analysis revealed, most CMV-associated TCR beta chains appeared HLA-restricted. What a later analysis showed was that several of the most significant clusters appeared linked to common viral pathogens. The authors enumerated over 150 TCR beta chains as linked to cytomegalovirus. Indistinguishable V segments such as TRBV6-2 and TRBV6-3 were excluded.

PCR was performed using 60 Vbeta and 13 Jbeta primers. TCRdb keeps only in-frame clones here, not all; method: immunoSEQ multiplex PCR. With approximately 120,000 clones in the sample, the ten largest clones hold roughly 2.5%. The CDR3 has 15 residues. Germline V lookup: CDR1 SEHNR, CDR2 FQNEAQ (reference sequence). Trimming stripped 1 base from V and 3 bases from J, with 10 bases between. Remarks on this clone: Its specificity is not known.

This chain joins TRBV7-9 and TRBJ1-5; perhaps TRBD1 as D (5 bases). The sequence derives from a young man in good health and CMV-seronegative. Sequencing was performed on PBMCs. Here the CDR3 DNA reads TGTGCCAGCAGCTTAGGGGGGGGTAACAATCAGCCCCAGCATTTT. As protein: CASSLGGGNNQPQHF.